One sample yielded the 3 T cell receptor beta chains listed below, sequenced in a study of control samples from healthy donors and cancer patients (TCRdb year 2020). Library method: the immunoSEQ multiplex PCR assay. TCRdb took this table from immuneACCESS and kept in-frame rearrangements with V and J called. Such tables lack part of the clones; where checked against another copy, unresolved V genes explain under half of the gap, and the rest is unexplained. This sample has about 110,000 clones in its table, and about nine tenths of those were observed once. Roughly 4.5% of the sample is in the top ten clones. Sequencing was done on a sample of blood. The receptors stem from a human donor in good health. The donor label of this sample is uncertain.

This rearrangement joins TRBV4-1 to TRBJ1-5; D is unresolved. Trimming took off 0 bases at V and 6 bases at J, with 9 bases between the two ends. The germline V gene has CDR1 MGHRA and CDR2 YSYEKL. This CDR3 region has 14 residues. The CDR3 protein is CASSQEGSVQPQHF. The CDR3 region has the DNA TGCGCCAGCAGCCAAGAGGGATCAGTTCAGCCCCAGCATTTT.

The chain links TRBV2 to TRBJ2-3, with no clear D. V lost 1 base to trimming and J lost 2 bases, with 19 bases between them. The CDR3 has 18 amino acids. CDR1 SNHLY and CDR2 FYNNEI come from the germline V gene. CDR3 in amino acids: CASSEGGDSLPTTDTQYF. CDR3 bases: TGTGCCAGCAGTGAAGGCGGAGACTCCTTACCGACCACAGATACGCAGTATTTT.

The CDR3 DNA is TGTGCCAGCAGCTTTCGCGGGGGGGCCGTGAACACCGGGGAGCTGTTTTTT. Encoded protein: CASSFRGGAVNTGELFF. This rearrangement joins TRBV7-9 to TRBJ2-2; 9 bases are shared with TRBD2. The CDR3 has 17 amino acids. Germline V gene lookup returns CDR1 SEHNR and CDR2 FQNEAQ (reference sequence). Trimming cost V 3 bases and J 1 base; bases outside gene matches: 6.